This T cell receptor (beta chain) was identified during a study of cytomegalovirus exposure and HLA in healthy donors. Germline lookup yields CDR1 MNHNY and CDR2 SVGAGI (reference sequence). The CDR3 covers 16 residues. V lost 2 bases and J lost 2; bases outside the gene matches: 6. Sequenced by immunoSEQ multiplex PCR; TCRdb stores in-frame clones only, minus some. The table has around 120,000 clones, 70% to 90% seen once. The sequence came from a woman under 30 in good health and CMV-seronegative. The V gene is TRBV6-6, the J gene TRBJ1-3; 7 nucleotides line up with TRBD1. Material: PBMCs. The CDR3 is CASSYTLDRAGNTIYF. The CDR3 coding sequence is TGTGCCAGCAGTTACACCCTAGACAGGGCTGGAAACACCATATATTTT.